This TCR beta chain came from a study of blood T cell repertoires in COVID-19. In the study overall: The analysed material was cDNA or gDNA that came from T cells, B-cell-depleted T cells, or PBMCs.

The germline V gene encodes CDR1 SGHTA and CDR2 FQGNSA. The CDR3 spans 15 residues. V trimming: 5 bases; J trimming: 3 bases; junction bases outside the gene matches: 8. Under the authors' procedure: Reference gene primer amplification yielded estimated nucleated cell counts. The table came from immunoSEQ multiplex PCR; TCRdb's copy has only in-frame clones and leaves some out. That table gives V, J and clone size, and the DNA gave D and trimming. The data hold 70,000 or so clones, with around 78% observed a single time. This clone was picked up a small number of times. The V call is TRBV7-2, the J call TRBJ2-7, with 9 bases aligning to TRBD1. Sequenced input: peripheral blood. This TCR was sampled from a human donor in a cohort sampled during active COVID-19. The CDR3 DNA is TGTGCCAGCAGCGCCAAGACAGGGGGTAACTACGAGCAGTACTTC. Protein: CASSAKTGGNYEQYF.